A selection of T cell receptor beta chains follows, all from one sample in a study of siplizumab effects on memory and regulatory T cells. The protocol was immunoSEQ multiplex PCR, while the TCRdb copy is restricted to in-frame clones and leaves out a portion. The sample lists 87,000 or so clones, 90% to 95% occurring once. The sample comprised non-Treg CD4+ T cells sorted from blood. The receptors were gathered from a human donor in good health. Both conserved end residues are part of each CDR3. D genes are given only for firm matches. Expanded clones are given a class, and other clones once, few, many or no size at all.

TRBJ2-5	NA	TRBV9	NA	CASTAGNSRLETQYF	TGTGCCAGCACCGCGGGGAACAGTAGGCTTGAGACCCAGTACTTC
TRBJ2-1	NA	TRBV9	NA	CASSVFSLSGGNEQFF	TGTGCCAGCAGCGTATTCTCACTTAGCGGTGGTAATGAGCAGTTCTTC
TRBJ2-2	NA	TRBV11-2	NA	CASRPQGSGGELFF	TGTGCCAGCAGACCGCAGGGATCGGGCGGGGAGCTGTTTTTT
TRBJ1-5	NA	TRBV10-3	TRBD1	CAISKDRRDQPQHF	TGTGCCATCAGTAAGGACAGGCGGGATCAGCCCCAGCATTTT
TRBJ1-4	NA	TRBV18	NA	CASSPPGTGEKLFF	TGTGCCAGCTCACCTCCGGGGACCGGGGAAAAACTGTTTTTT
TRBJ1-2	NA	TRBV7-9	TRBD1	CASSRGDREGYGYTF	TGTGCCAGCAGCCGCGGCGACAGGGAGGGCTATGGCTACACCTTC
TRBJ1-5	NA	TRBV19	NA	CASSISRHSYQPQHF	TGTGCCAGTTCGATTTCGAGACATTCCTATCAGCCCCAGCATTTT
TRBJ2-7	NA	TRBV6-5	TRBD2	CASSYSGGGGPFEQYF	TGTGCCAGCAGTTACTCTGGCGGGGGGGGCCCTTTTGAGCAGTACTTC
TRBJ2-3	once	TRBV5-4	NA	CASRSASSTDTQYF	TGTGCCAGCAGATCCGCCTCGAGCACAGATACGCAGTATTTT
TRBJ2-7	NA	TRBV7-2	TRBD2	CASSSWTSGTYEQYF	TGTGCCAGCAGCTCCTGGACTAGCGGGACCTACGAGCAGTACTTC
TRBJ1-2	few	TRBV18	NA	CASSPEGGYGYTF	TGTGCCAGCTCACCAGAGGGTGGCTATGGCTACACCTTC
TRBJ2-1	NA	TRBV9	NA	CASSPPLYDNANNEQFF	TGTGCCAGCAGCCCCCCCCTGTACGACAACGCAAACAATGAGCAGTTCTTC
TRBJ1-3	NA	TRBV10-3	NA	CAISEADSGNTIYF	TGTGCCATCAGTGAGGCGGACTCTGGAAACACCATATATTTT
TRBJ1-5	NA	TRBV6-6	TRBD1	CASSNRQGPNGQPQHF	TGTGCCAGCAGCAATCGACAGGGACCTAATGGTCAGCCCCAGCATTTT
TRBJ1-2	once	TRBV7-8	NA	CASSSRGGYGYTF	TGTGCCAGCAGCTCCAGGGGAGGGTATGGCTACACCTTC
TRBJ1-4	NA	TRBV7-9	NA	CASSLPTSGPGRTNEKLFF	TGTGCCAGCAGCTTACCCACATCGGGACCCGGTCGGACTAATGAAAAACTGTTTTTT
TRBJ1-3	NA	TRBV5-8	TRBD1	CASSYRGFSGNTIYF	TGTGCCAGCAGCTACAGGGGATTCTCTGGAAACACCATATATTTT
TRBJ1-2	NA	TRBV19	NA	CASQDRTQIYGYTF	TGTGCCAGCCAAGACAGGACGCAAATCTATGGCTACACCTTC
TRBJ2-1	NA	TRBV7-6	NA	CASSLIDSIYNEQFF	TGTGCCAGCAGCTTAATCGACTCAATCTACAATGAGCAGTTCTTC
TRBJ1-2	once	TRBV5-4	NA	CASSLDPSVANYGYTF	TGTGCCAGCAGCTTGGACCCCAGCGTAGCTAACTATGGCTACACCTTC
TRBJ2-3	NA	TRBV15	TRBD2	CATSREPSGSTDTQYF	TGTGCCACCAGCAGAGAGCCTAGCGGTAGCACAGATACGCAGTATTTT
TRBJ1-2	once	TRBV6-5	NA	CASSYSRTNYGYTF	TGTGCCAGCAGTTACTCCCGAACTAACTATGGCTACACCTTC
TRBJ2-1	NA	TRBV7-2	TRBD2	CASSLSTSGSHEQFF	TGTGCCAGCAGCTTAAGCACTAGCGGGAGCCATGAGCAGTTCTTC
TRBJ2-1	NA	TRBV6-5	TRBD2	CASSPAGVSEQFF	TGTGCCAGCAGTCCAGCGGGAGTAAGTGAGCAGTTCTTC
TRBJ1-6	once	TRBV5-8	NA	CASSANRVDNSPLHF	TGTGCCAGCAGCGCGAACAGGGTTGATAATTCACCCCTCCACTTT
TRBJ1-1	NA	TRBV7-2	NA	CASSFTVNTEAFF	TGTGCCAGCAGCTTTACCGTGAACACTGAAGCTTTCTTT
TRBJ2-2	NA	TRBV7-9	TRBD2	CASSLGPGGSTGELFF	TGTGCCAGCAGCTTAGGACCGGGAGGGTCCACCGGGGAGCTGTTTTTT
TRBJ2-1	NA	TRBV19	NA	CASRDLRSMNEQFF	TGTGCCAGTAGAGATCTACGATCTATGAATGAGCAGTTCTTC
TRBJ2-1	NA	TRBV7-9	NA	CASSLDLLTYNEQFF	TGTGCCAGCAGCTTGGACCTATTGACCTACAATGAGCAGTTCTTC
TRBJ2-3	NA	TRBV27	TRBD2	CASSFSAGGQDTQYF	TGTGCCAGCAGTTTCTCTGCGGGGGGGCAAGATACGCAGTATTTT
TRBJ2-7	NA	TRBV7-7	TRBD1	CASSLAGGYEQYF	TGTGCTAGCAGCCTCGCAGGGGGCTACGAGCAGTACTTC
TRBJ2-6	NA	TRBV4-3	TRBD1	CASSRTPVRGQGASGANVLTF	TGCGCCAGCAGCCGCACACCGGTCCGGGGACAGGGTGCTTCTGGGGCCAACGTCCTGACTTTC
TRBJ1-3	NA	TRBV9	NA	CASSVGAGSGNTIYF	TGTGCCAGCAGCGTAGGAGCTGGGTCTGGAAACACCATATATTTT
TRBJ1-2	NA	TRBV11-2	NA	CASSKNEASGYTF	TGTGCCAGCAGCAAGAACGAAGCTAGCGGCTACACCTTC
TRBJ1-1	NA	TRBV15	NA	CATSRDLSGGEAFF	TGTGCCACCAGCAGAGATCTCAGTGGGGGTGAAGCTTTCTTT
TRBJ2-7	NA	TRBV19	NA	CASSIAGFHEQYF	TGTGCCAGTAGTATTGCAGGGTTCCACGAGCAGTACTTC
TRBJ2-1	NA	TRBV11-2	TRBD2	CASSLSGVGLAGANEQFF	TGTGCCAGCAGCTTAAGCGGCGTGGGACTAGCGGGAGCAAATGAGCAGTTCTTC
TRBJ2-1	NA	TRBV5-4	NA	CASSSRVGYNEQFF	TGTGCCAGCAGCTCCCGTGTCGGATACAATGAGCAGTTCTTC
TRBJ1-2	NA	TRBV30	NA	CACLGRAGGYTF	TGTGCCTGCCTCGGGAGGGCTGGCGGCTACACCTTC
TRBJ2-3	NA	TRBV30	TRBD2	CAWSVWRGTGQITDTQYF	TGTGCCTGGAGTGTATGGCGGGGGACCGGGCAAATTACAGATACGCAGTATTTT
TRBJ1-1	NA	TRBV5-6	NA	CASSFGSPGGNTEAFF	TGTGCCAGCAGCTTCGGGTCCCCCGGAGGGAACACTGAAGCTTTCTTT
TRBJ2-7	NA	TRBV6-1	NA	CASSEARYEQYF	TGTGCCAGCAGTGAAGCGAGGTACGAGCAGTACTTC
TRBJ2-1	NA	TRBV5-4	TRBD2	CASSLGLAGAGKEEQFF	TGTGCCAGCAGCTTGGGACTAGCGGGGGCCGGAAAAGAGGAGCAGTTCTTC
TRBJ2-7	NA	TRBV12-5	NA	CASGEYRTSRQYF	TGTGCTAGTGGGGAATACAGGACGTCCCGGCAGTACTTC
TRBJ2-7	NA	TRBV10-3	NA	CAISPGGGFTYEQYF	TGTGCCATCAGCCCCGGGGGCGGGTTTACCTACGAGCAGTACTTC
TRBJ1-2	once	TRBV19	TRBD1	CASSPTSRQGRYGYTF	TGTGCCAGTAGTCCTACCTCTCGACAGGGAAGGTATGGCTACACCTTC
TRBJ2-5	NA	TRBV29-1	NA	CSVPGSSQETQYF	TGCAGCGTCCCGGGGTCCTCGCAAGAGACCCAGTACTTC
TRBJ2-5	NA	TRBV30	NA	CAWSGGGETQYF	TGTGCCTGGAGTGGGGGAGGAGAGACCCAGTACTTC
TRBJ2-4	NA	TRBV4-2	NA	CASSQDRLGNIQYF	TGTGCCAGCAGCCAAGATCGTCTTGGAAACATTCAGTACTTC
TRBJ2-5	NA	TRBV6-1	NA	CASSGFWEGETQYF	TGTGCCAGCAGTGGATTTTGGGAAGGGGAGACCCAGTACTTC
TRBJ1-1	few	TRBV12-5	NA	CASGLVRGAGRDTEAFF	TGTGCTAGTGGTTTGGTACGGGGGGCCGGTCGGGACACTGAAGCTTTCTTT
TRBJ2-7	NA	TRBV19	NA	CASSGQGNPSGMEQYF	TGTGCCAGTAGTGGCCAGGGTAATCCGAGTGGGATGGAGCAGTACTTC
TRBJ2-5	NA	TRBV6-1	TRBD1	CASSDQGQGLQTQYF	TGTGCCAGCAGTGACCAGGGACAGGGCCTACAGACCCAGTACTTC
TRBJ2-4	NA	TRBV9	TRBD1	CASSVGQGWNIQYF	TGTGCCAGCAGCGTAGGACAGGGATGGAACATTCAGTACTTC
TRBJ2-5	NA	TRBV5-1	TRBD2	CASSLVTGGEQETQYF	TGCGCCAGCAGCTTGGTTACGGGGGGAGAGCAAGAGACCCAGTACTTC